Presented here are 25 T cell receptor beta chains from one specimen sequenced in a study of blood T cell repertoires in COVID-19. Clones were sequenced by immunoSEQ multiplex PCR, and TCRdb holds only the in-frame ones, with some missing. In the table there are around 340,000 clones, less than 90% of which are singletons. Sequencing was carried out using peripheral blood. These TCRs come from a woman aged 60-75 years with COVID-19, enrolled during active disease.

The V and J genes are TRBV5-1 and TRBJ2-7; 11 nucleotides match TRBD1. Looked up from germline, CDR1 is SGHRS and CDR2 is YFSETQ. CDR3 length: 13 residues. V was clipped by 8 bases and J by 1 base; unmatched bases: 2. CDR3 sequence (DNA): TGCGCCAGTGGGACAGGGGGATCCTACGAGCAGTACTTC. Amino acids: CASGTGGSYEQYF. The complete variable domain, with remaining parts taken from reference TRBV5-1 and TRBJ2-7, reads KAGVTQTPRYLIKTRGQQVTLSCSPISGHRSVSWYQQTPGQGLQFLFEYFSETQRNKGNFPGRFSGRQFSNSRSEMNVSTLELGDSALYLCASGTGGSYEQYFGPGTRLTVT.

The rearrangement uses TRBV5-1 and TRBJ1-2; D not resolved. The CDR3 has 16 amino acids. The germline V gene encodes CDR1 SGHRS and CDR2 YFSETQ. Trimming pared 2 bases from V and 2 bases from J, leaving 16 bases between. CDR3 nucleotides: TGCGCCAGCAGCTTAGGTAGTCCAGGATTAAACTATGGCTACACCTTC. It encodes CASSLGSPGLNYGYTF.

The V gene is TRBV7-6, the J gene TRBJ2-5; 8 bases match TRBD1. V was pared by 0 bases and J by 1 base, with 10 bases of the junction left unmatched. The CDR3 is 18 residues long. Germline V CDR1 and CDR2: SGHVS, FNYEAQ. CDR3 DNA sequence: TGTGCCAGCAGCTTAGCGGACAGGGAGAGTCCGGGCCAAGAGACCCAGTACTTC. Translation gives CASSLADRESPGQETQYF.

This clone has just a few counts. The J gene is TRBJ2-2, the V gene TRBV20-1, with D maybe TRBD1 (5 bases). The germline V gene encodes CDR1 DFQATT and CDR2 SNEGSKA (reference sequence). This CDR3 has 11 residues. With 6 bases removed from V and 6 bases from J, the gap between germline ends came to 8 bases. CDR3 protein: CSARDSGELFF. The CDR3 nucleotides read TGCAGTGCCAGGGATTCCGGGGAGCTGTTTTTT.

Only a few counts were recorded for this clone. The chain links TRBV27 to TRBJ2-3; D is undetermined. The CDR3 runs to 14 residues. Looked up from germline, CDR1 is MNHEY and CDR2 is SMNVEV (reference sequence). The V gene lost 2 bases and the J gene lost 0 bases, with 6 bases spanning the gap. The CDR3 loop reads CASSLQVSTDTQYF. CDR3 sequence (DNA): TGTGCCAGCAGTTTACAGGTCAGCACAGATACGCAGTATTTT.

The chain combines TRBV4-1 with TRBJ2-6, with 7 bases matching TRBD1. The CDR3 extends over 17 amino acids. The germline V gene has CDR1 MGHRA and CDR2 YSYEKL. Unmatched junction bases numbered 2, after V lost 0 bases and J lost 0 bases. CDR3 region: CASSQETGLSGANVLTF. CDR3 DNA sequence: TGCGCCAGCAGCCAAGAGACAGGGCTCTCTGGGGCCAACGTCCTGACTTTC.

A single count supports this clone. CDR3 sequence (DNA): TGTGCCAGCAGCCGAGCGAATCGGGGGAGGGGGCAGTACTTC. Translated: CASSRANRGRGQYF. The chain joins TRBV11-3 to TRBJ2-7, with 7 bases lining up with TRBD2. CDR3 length equals 14 residues. In germline, CDR1 is SGHNT, CDR2 YENEEA. V trimming: 5 bases; J trimming: 9 bases; junction bases outside the gene matches: 13. Full variable domain (outside the CDR3, taken from reference TRBV11-3 and TRBJ2-7): EAGVVQSPRYKIIEKKQPVAFWCNPISGHNTLYWYLQNLGQGPELLIRYENEEAVDDSQLPKDRFSAERLKGVDSTLKIQPAELGDSAVYLCASSRANRGRGQYFGPGTRLTVT.

V usage is TRBV12-3 or TRBV12-4 and J usage is TRBJ1-2; a possible D gene is TRBD1 (6 bases). Trimming cost V 6 bases and J 7 bases, with 15 bases left between them. CDR3 size: 13 residues. CDR3 in amino acids: CASRPGQTSGYTF. The CDR3 region has the DNA TGTGCCAGCAGACCCGGACAGACGTCTGGCTACACCTTC.

The table lists this clone with a few counts. The chain joins TRBV9 to TRBJ2-2; D gene unclear. Germline V gives CDR1 SGDLS, CDR2 YYNGEE. Trimming removed 0 bases from V and 7 bases from J, with 4 bases in between. This CDR3 contains 12 residues. CDR3 nucleotide sequence: TGTGCCAGCAGCGTAGCCAGCGGGGAGCTGTTTTTT. Protein: CASSVASGELFF.

The chain combines TRBV14 with TRBJ2-1; D perhaps matches TRBD1 (6 bases). Germline assignment: CDR1 SGHDN and CDR2 FVKESK. The CDR3 extends over 18 amino acids. The V gene lost 2 bases and the J gene lost 4 bases, with 21 bases spanning the gap. The chain's CDR3 is CASSQLPGQGGIYNEQFF. The DNA for the CDR3 is TGTGCCAGCAGCCAACTCCCGGGACAAGGGGGTATATACAATGAGCAGTTCTTC.

V usage is TRBV7-3 and J usage is TRBJ2-3; D is unresolved. This CDR3 has 15 residues. V was clipped by 5 bases and J by 1 base, with 13 bases between them. CDR1 and CDR2 (germline): SGHTA, FQGTGA. As DNA, the CDR3 is TGTGCCAGCAGCGCCTTCCCGGCGGGCACAGATACGCAGTATTTT. It translates to CASSAFPAGTDTQYF. The full variable domain, rest sourced from reference TRBV7-3 and TRBJ2-3, is GAGVSQTPSNKVTEKGKYVELRCDPISGHTALYWYRQSLGQGPEFLIYFQGTGAADDSGLPNDRFFAVRPEGSVSTLKIQRTERGDSAVYLCASSAFPAGTDTQYFGPGTRLTVL.

The rearrangement uses TRBV3-1 (or the pseudogene TRBV3-2) and TRBJ2-3; perhaps TRBD2 as D (6 bases). Trimming left V 6 bases short and J 2 bases short, with 15 bases between. The CDR3 has 15 residues. CDR1 LGHDT and CDR2 YNNKEL come from the germline V gene (reference sequence). CDR3 residues: CASSIRSGHTDTQYF. The DNA of the CDR3 is TGTGCCAGCAGTATTCGTAGCGGACACACAGATACGCAGTATTTT.

The chain recombines TRBV16 with TRBJ2-5; D is unclear. The germline V gene encodes CDR1 KGHSY and CDR2 FQNENV. The CDR3 is made up of 13 amino acids. V shed 0 bases and J shed 5 bases, with 7 bases lying between them. CDR3 amino acids: CASSQSRTETQYF. The DNA for the CDR3 is TGTGCCAGCAGCCAATCGAGAACGGAGACCCAGTACTTC.

This rearrangement joins TRBV5-1 to TRBJ2-5; TRBD2 matches at 16 bases. The CDR3 spans 17 residues. Germline CDR1 and CDR2: SGHRS and YFSETQ. After removal of 6 bases from V and 2 bases from J, the junction contained 7 bases not matched to a gene. The CDR3 spells CASTSGTSGGVQETQYF. CDR3 nucleotide sequence: TGCGCCAGCACCTCCGGGACTAGCGGGGGGGTACAAGAGACCCAGTACTTC. Together with reference TRBV5-1 and TRBJ2-5, the CDR3 gives the full variable domain: KAGVTQTPRYLIKTRGQQVTLSCSPISGHRSVSWYQQTPGQGLQFLFEYFSETQRNKGNFPGRFSGRQFSNSRSEMNVSTLELGDSALYLCASTSGTSGGVQETQYFGPGTRLLVL.

The rearrangement joins TRBV15 to TRBJ1-1, with D uncertain. Germline CDR1 LNHNV, CDR2 YYDKDF (reference sequence). This CDR3 contains 12 residues. Between the trimmed V and J ends, which lost 1 base and 2 bases, there was a span of 2 bases. The CDR3 is CATSRANTEAFF. The CDR3 DNA is TGTGCCACCAGCAGAGCTAACACTGAAGCTTTCTTT.

The rearrangement uses TRBV30 and TRBJ2-5; a possible D gene is TRBD2 (5 bases). Germline CDR1 reads GTSNPN; CDR2 reads SVGIG (reference sequence). The CDR3 loop spans 13 amino acids. V was cut by 0 bases and J by 5 bases, with 10 bases left in between. CDR3 sequence: CAWSVSGWETQYF. In nucleotides, the CDR3 is TGTGCCTGGAGTGTATCGGGGTGGGAGACCCAGTACTTC.

The chain has TRBV5-5 and TRBJ2-7; possibly TRBD2 for D (7 bases). Looked up from germline, CDR1 is SGHKS and CDR2 is YYEKEE (reference sequence). Deletions cut 2 bases from V and 7 bases from J, with 19 bases between. CDR3 size: 15 residues. CDR3 protein: CASSFVWAGAWEQYF. For the CDR3, the DNA is TGTGCCAGCAGCTTTGTGTGGGCGGGGGCCTGGGAGCAGTACTTC.

This clone turned up a few times. The chain carries TRBV9 and TRBJ2-3; TRBD2 agrees at 15 bases. Germline loops: CDR1 SGDLS, CDR2 YYNGEE. J lost 5 bases, V lost 4 bases, and 2 bases had no gene match. The CDR3 length is 15 residues. CDR3 sequence: CASSQGLAGGDTQYF. As DNA, the CDR3 is TGTGCCAGCAGCCAGGGACTAGCGGGGGGAGATACGCAGTATTTT.

The V gene is TRBV4-2, the J gene TRBJ1-2; 10 positions agree with TRBD1. This CDR3 is built from 15 residues. Germline CDR1 reads LGHNA; CDR2 reads YNFKEQ. V lost 0 bases and J lost 6; bases outside the gene matches: 4. The CDR3 DNA reads TGTGCCAGCAGCCAAGATAACGGACAGGGGGATGGCTACACCTTC. It translates to CASSQDNGQGDGYTF.

The chain joins TRBV10-3 to TRBJ1-3; no clear D gene. Germline CDR1 and CDR2: ENHRY and SYGVKD. The CDR3 covers 17 residues. V lost 3 bases and J 0 bases, leaving 15 bases between the germline ends. In DNA, the CDR3 is TGTGCCATCAGTGATTGGGCGCGGGCTTTCTCTGGAAACACCATATATTTT. Its protein is CAISDWARAFSGNTIYF.

This clone is a singleton in its sample. V and J are TRBV20-1 and TRBJ2-7; the match to TRBD1 covers 8 bases. Trimming cost V 3 bases and J 2 bases; bases outside gene matches: 9. The CDR3 runs 15 residues. Germline loops: CDR1 DFQATT, CDR2 SNEGSKA (reference sequence). The CDR3 loop reads CSASGGTGLTYEQYF. The CDR3 coding sequence is TGCAGTGCTAGTGGCGGGACAGGATTAACCTACGAGCAGTACTTC.

The V call is TRBV19, the J call TRBJ1-2, with D unclear. V was trimmed by 6 bases and J by 4 bases, leaving 15 bases between them. The CDR3 has 14 amino acids. Germline V gives CDR1 LNHDA, CDR2 SQIVND (reference sequence). CDR3 residues: CASRKEDIGYGYTF. The CDR3 coding sequence is TGTGCCAGTAGGAAAGAGGATATAGGCTATGGCTACACCTTC. Filled out from reference TRBV19 and TRBJ1-2, the complete variable domain reads DGGITQSPKYLFRKEGQNVTLSCEQNLNHDAMYWYRQDPGQGLRLIYYSQIVNDFQKGDIAEGYSVSREKKESFPLTVTSAQKNPTAFYLCASRKEDIGYGYTFGSGTRLTVV.

The rearrangement links TRBV6-1 to TRBJ2-5; the D gene is possibly TRBD1 (5 bases). Per the germline V gene, CDR1 is MNHNS and CDR2 is SASEGT. This CDR3 is built from 14 residues. With 1 base removed from V and 2 bases from J, the gap between germline ends came to 8 bases. Here the CDR3 DNA reads TGTGCCAGCAGTGAAGGACAGATTCAAGAGACCCAGTACTTC. Protein sequence: CASSEGQIQETQYF.

The chain joins TRBV29-1 to TRBJ2-3; D is ambiguous. Germline values: CDR1 SQVTM, CDR2 ANQGSEA. Trimming took 2 bases from V and 10 from J, leaving 16 bases between them. The CDR3 loop spans 13 amino acids. The CDR3 spells CSVEYDWPSPQYF. DNA for the CDR3: TGCAGCGTTGAATATGATTGGCCCTCCCCGCAGTATTTT.

This clone appeared once. This chain links TRBV6-1 with TRBJ1-6; 10 nucleotides match TRBD1. Germline V gene data show CDR1 as MNHNS and CDR2 as SASEGT. The V segment lost 6 bases and the J segment 2 bases; nucleotides outside the gene matches: 13. This CDR3 is 19 amino acids long. The CDR3 sequence: CASRERQGAKEAYNSPLHF. The CDR3 DNA is TGTGCCAGCAGGGAAAGACAGGGGGCGAAGGAGGCCTATAATTCACCCCTCCACTTT.